The next 7 T cell receptor beta chains were all read from a single sample in a study of T cells after yellow fever vaccination. TCRdb called the 5' RACE reads again in MiXCR, with one record for every CDR3 protein. Altogether roughly 94,000 distinct CDR3 sequences are present, about 8.8% being singletons, with the ten largest covering roughly 15%. The sequencing here drew on CD8+ T cells not binding an NS4B(214-222) dextramer, sorted from PBMCs, taken around 16 days after the first yellow fever vaccination. Source of these receptors: a man aged 18 to 30 who received the YFV17D yellow fever vaccine.

The rearrangement uses TRBV20-1 and TRBJ1-5; tentatively, D is TRBD1 (6 bases). V lost 1 base to trimming and J lost 4 bases, with 11 bases between them. There are 14 residues in the CDR3. Germline loops: CDR1 DFQATT, CDR2 SNEGSKA (reference sequence). CDR3 residues: CSARALQGNQPQHF. CDR3 sequence (DNA): TGCAGTGCTAGAGCCCTCCAGGGGAATCAGCCCCAGCATTTT.

This clonotype came up a few times. V is TRBV6-5 and J is TRBJ1-2; D uncertain. The germline V gene has CDR1 MNHEY and CDR2 SVGAGI. This CDR3 has 13 amino acids. The V gene lost 3 bases and the J gene lost 5 bases, with 10 bases spanning the gap. This chain's CDR3 is CASSYFGRYGYTF. CDR3 DNA: TGTGCCAGCAGTTATTTCGGACGATATGGCTACACCTTC.

In its sample, this clonotype was seen a few times. The chain is built from TRBV12-3 or TRBV12-4 and TRBJ2-5; 12 nucleotides align to TRBD2. The CDR3 spans 16 residues. V lost 2 bases to trimming and J lost 2 bases; unmatched junction nucleotides: 3. CDR3 in DNA: TGTGCCAGCAGTTTAAATCTAGCGGGGGGGCAAGAGACCCAGTACTTC. Protein sequence: CASSLNLAGGQETQYF.

This clonotype showed up just a few times. The rearrangement joins TRBV6-1 to TRBJ1-1; D might be TRBD1 (6 bases). Trimming took off 7 bases at V and 2 bases at J, with 17 bases between the two ends. Germline V CDR1 and CDR2: MNHNS, SASEGT. The CDR3 is 15 residues long. This CDR3 is CASTELQGINTEAFF. The CDR3 DNA sequence: TGTGCCAGCACCGAACTCCAGGGGATAAACACTGAAGCTTTCTTT.

This clonotype was seen a handful of times. The V and J genes are TRBV4-1 and TRBJ2-5; the match to TRBD1 covers 9 bases. The CDR3 extends over 17 amino acids. Per the germline V gene, CDR1 is MGHRA and CDR2 is YSYEKL. With V trimmed by 3 bases and J by 4 bases, 12 bases remained unmatched. CDR3 protein: CASSQIPGQGGLETQYF. The CDR3 nucleotides read TGCGCCAGCAGCCAGATTCCGGGACAGGGTGGTCTAGAGACCCAGTACTTC.

The sample holds many counts of this clonotype. The chain uses TRBV12-3 or TRBV12-4 and TRBJ1-5; TRBD1 matches at 7 bases. V dropped 4 bases and J dropped 6; count of bases not matched to a gene: 9. The CDR3 is made up of 15 amino acids. The CDR3 reads CASSSQGGVFQPQHF. CDR3 DNA sequence: TGTGCCAGCAGTTCCCAGGGGGGGGTATTTCAGCCCCAGCATTTT.

This clonotype was detected a few times. CDR3 DNA sequence: TGCGCCAGCAGCTTGGAAGCGGGGGCTGGTGAGACCCAGTACTTC. Its translation is CASSLEAGAGETQYF. The V and J genes are TRBV5-1 and TRBJ2-5; 8 bases match TRBD2. Germline V gives CDR1 SGHRS, CDR2 YFSETQ. Trimming took 0 bases from V and 5 from J; bases not matched to a gene: 6. This CDR3 has 15 amino acids. Full variable domain (remainder filled in from reference TRBV5-1 and TRBJ2-5): KAGVTQTPRYLIKTRGQQVTLSCSPISGHRSVSWYQQTPGQGLQFLFEYFSETQRNKGNFPGRFSGRQFSNSRSEMNVSTLELGDSALYLCASSLEAGAGETQYFGPGTRLLVL.